The clone carrying this TCR beta chain came up many times. Its cognate antigen is unknown. The data originate from a study of CD8 T cells in ankylosing spondylitis. Regarding the study as a whole: Blood from ankylosing spondylitis patients appeared to carry a characteristic roughly 8-variant TCR beta motif. Disease-linked clones bore a CD8+ phenotype, appearing relatively rarely in peripheral blood.

TCRdb reprocessed the 5' RACE reads via MiXCR and lists one record per CDR3 protein. The sample has around 120,000 distinct CDR3 sequences, approximately 9.9% seen once. CDR3 length: 16 residues. The J segment lost 7 bases and the V segment lost 5 bases, leaving 9 bases of the junction unmatched. Germline CDR1 is MDHEN and CDR2 is SYDVKM. The source of this sequence is a male donor with ankylosing spondylitis or in good health (not recorded which). The specimen was blood, either unsorted or a sorted T cell fraction (not recorded which). The chain joins TRBV28 to TRBJ2-1; the match to TRBD2 covers 12 bases. The DNA for the CDR3 is TGTGCCAGCAGTGCGAGGACTAGCGGGATTTGGAATGAGCAGTTCTTC. Its translation: CASSARTSGIWNEQFF.